This T cell receptor (beta chain) was found in a study of blood T cell repertoires in COVID-19. Whole-study context: Specimens from acute and convalescent COVID-19 originated in the United States, Italy and Spain. PBMCs, B-cell-depleted T cells, or T cells provided the cDNA or gDNA that made up the material.

The CDR3 runs 16 residues. V lost 4 bases and J lost 0, with 15 bases in between. Germline V gene sequence: CDR1 SGHNT, CDR2 YYREEE (reference sequence). Per the study methods: Reference gene primer amplification yielded estimated nucleated cell counts. Clones were read by immunoSEQ multiplex PCR, and TCRdb kept only the in-frame ones, dropping some. V and J calls plus clone size are reproduced from that table; the DNA served to infer D and trimming. Of tens of thousands of clones in the sample, 88% were seen once. The source is a human donor in a cohort sampled during active COVID-19. The sequenced sample consisted of peripheral blood. This chain links TRBV5-4 with TRBJ2-3, with D perhaps TRBD2 (5 bases). The CDR3 DNA reads as TGTGCCAGCAGCCTCGGGGTCGGAAGAAGCACAGATACGCAGTATTTT. Its protein product is CASSLGVGRSTDTQYF. The full variable domain, with the rest looked up from reference TRBV5-4 and TRBJ2-3, is ETGVTQSPTHLIKTRGQQVTLRCSSQSGHNTVSWYQQALGQGPQFIFQYYREEENGRGNFPPRFSGLQFPNYSSELNVNALELDDSALYLCASSLGVGRSTDTQYFGPGTRLTVL.